This is a list of T cell receptor beta chains from one sample in a study of blood T cell repertoires in COVID-19. Repertoires were generated with immunoSEQ multiplex PCR, while TCRdb's copy carries only in-frame clones and drops some. Of about 310,000 clones in the sample, more than 75% were seen once. Sequencing input: peripheral blood. The receptor set was obtained from a man aged 50-59 years with active or convalescent COVID-19. Both conserved end residues are part of each CDR3. D genes are given only for firm matches. Clone size is not always given. Where it is, it says once, few, many or a class for expanded clones.

clone_size j_call d_call v_call cdr3_aa cdr3_nt
- TRBJ2-2 TRBD2 TRBV30 CAWRKRTSGGSDTGELFF TGTGCCTGGAGAAAAAGGACTAGCGGTGGAAGTGACACCGGGGAGCTGTTTTTT
- TRBJ2-7 - TRBV5-1 CASSLAQGTREQYF TGCGCCAGCAGCTTGGCTCAGGGAACCAGGGAGCAGTACTTC
- TRBJ2-4 - TRBV27 CASSLSYTGKNIQYF TGTGCCAGCAGTTTATCGTACACAGGGAAAAACATTCAGTACTTC
once TRBJ1-6 - TRBV6-5 CASRLQANSPLHF TGTGCCAGCAGACTACAGGCGAATTCACCCCTCCACTTT
- TRBJ2-3 - TRBV5-8 CASSWTPSTDTQYF TGTGCCAGCAGCTGGACACCGAGCACAGATACGCAGTATTTT
- TRBJ1-2 - TRBV29-1 CSVEARDLIYGYTF TGCAGCGTTGAAGCCCGGGACTTAATCTATGGCTACACCTTC
- TRBJ1-1 TRBD1 TRBV10-3 CAIRRQGAVGTEAFF TGTGCCATCAGGAGACAGGGGGCAGTGGGCACTGAAGCTTTCTTT
- TRBJ2-1 - TRBV7-6 CASSHPTGSYNEQFF TGTGCCAGCAGCCACCCGACAGGATCCTACAATGAGCAGTTCTTC
- TRBJ2-5 TRBD2 TRBV20-1 CSASRDSGGPTQYF TGCAGTGCTAGTCGCGATAGCGGGGGACCTACCCAGTACTTC
- TRBJ2-3 TRBD2 TRBV27 CASSPPPGLAGLTDTQYF TGTGCCAGCAGTCCGCCTCCGGGACTAGCGGGACTCACAGATACGCAGTATTTT
once TRBJ1-1 - TRBV6-5 CASNTNTEAFF TGTGCCAGCAACACGAACACTGAAGCTTTCTTT
- TRBJ1-6 - TRBV7-2 CASSLAATGGSPLHF TGTGCCAGCAGCTTAGCGGCGACAGGTGGATCACCCCTCCACTTT
- TRBJ2-1 - TRBV5-1 CASSLSLNYGEQFF TGCGCCAGCAGCTTGTCCCTCAATTACGGTGAGCAGTTCTTC
- TRBJ2-6 - TRBV11-2 CASSRQVSGANVLTF TGTGCCAGCAGCAGACAGGTCTCTGGGGCCAACGTCCTGACTTTC
- TRBJ2-5 - TRBV11-2 CASSLDPQGSSETQYF TGTGCCAGCAGCTTAGATCCACAGGGCTCTTCAGAGACCCAGTACTTC
- TRBJ2-3 - TRBV4-1 CASSPFRGSSTDTQYF TGCGCCAGCAGCCCATTCAGGGGTAGTAGCACAGATACGCAGTATTTT
few TRBJ2-2 TRBD2 TRBV30 CAWSDGTRNTGELFF TGTGCCTGGAGTGACGGGACTAGGAACACCGGGGAGCTGTTTTTT
- TRBJ2-1 TRBD1 TRBV7-9 CASRGQGLYNEQFF TGTGCCAGCAGGGGACAGGGTCTTTACAATGAGCAGTTCTTC
once TRBJ2-7 - TRBV4-3 CASSLTGSYEQYF TGCGCCAGCAGCCTCACAGGATCCTACGAGCAGTACTTC
- TRBJ2-1 TRBD1 TRBV7-9 CASSYSGGEQFF TGTGCCAGCAGTTATTCAGGGGGAGAGCAGTTCTTC
- TRBJ2-1 TRBD2 TRBV5-4 CASSSGGTSGYNEQFF TGTGCCAGCAGCTCTGGCGGGACTAGCGGGTACAATGAGCAGTTCTTC
- TRBJ2-5 TRBD1 TRBV7-2 CASSQRGQGEETQYF TGTGCCAGCAGCCAACGGGGACAGGGGGAAGAGACCCAGTACTTC
few TRBJ1-1 TRBD1 TRBV28 CASSSTGEVANTEAFF TGTGCCAGCAGTTCGACAGGGGAGGTGGCAAACACTGAAGCTTTCTTT
- TRBJ1-1 - TRBV2 CASSEAWSAEAFF TGTGCCAGCAGTGAAGCTTGGAGCGCCGAAGCTTTCTTT
- TRBJ1-2 - TRBV28 CASSLATEYGYTF TGTGCCAGCAGTTTGGCGACGGAGTATGGCTACACCTTC
- TRBJ2-5 TRBD1 TRBV19 CASSTDREETQYF TGTGCCAGTAGTACCGACAGGGAAGAGACCCAGTACTTC
- TRBJ1-2 - TRBV28 CASSLLQVNYGYTF TGTGCCAGCAGCCTCTTACAGGTTAACTATGGCTACACCTTC
- TRBJ1-1 - TRBV5-6 CASSLKPQGGGAFF TGTGCCAGCAGCTTGAAGCCTCAGGGTGGCGGAGCTTTCTTT
- TRBJ2-1 TRBD1 TRBV24-1 CATSYAGTGVDEQFF TGTGCCACCAGTTACGCCGGGACAGGGGTCGATGAGCAGTTCTTC
- TRBJ2-7 - TRBV20-1 CSASGDNSYEQYF TGCAGTGCTAGTGGGGACAACTCCTACGAGCAGTACTTC
many TRBJ1-2 TRBD1 TRBV10-3 CAIRSRDRGRANYGYTF TGTGCCATCAGGAGCCGGGACAGGGGTCGAGCTAACTATGGCTACACCTTC
- TRBJ1-2 - TRBV6-5 CASTSGLGRGYTF TGTGCCAGCACCTCAGGGTTGGGAAGGGGCTACACCTTC
- TRBJ1-3 - TRBV19 CAKGPGSGNTIYF TGTGCCAAGGGGCCTGGCTCTGGAAACACCATATATTTT
- TRBJ1-6 - TRBV11-2 CASSLVQGINSPLHF TGTGCCAGCAGCTTAGTTCAGGGTATTAATTCACCCCTCCACTTT
- TRBJ2-3 - TRBV27 CASRHGQPASSRQYF TGTGCCAGCAGACATGGACAGCCCGCCTCCTCTCGGCAGTATTTT
- TRBJ1-5 - TRBV6-1 CASSERDGGGSNQPQHF TGTGCCAGCAGTGAGCGGGACGGGGGAGGGAGCAATCAGCCCCAGCATTTT
- TRBJ2-7 TRBD2 TRBV7-2 CASSAGLAVIYEQYF TGTGCCAGCAGCGCGGGACTAGCGGTTATCTACGAGCAGTACTTC
- TRBJ1-1 TRBD1 TRBV19 CASSIGLRGPVRTEAFF TGTGCCAGTAGTATCGGGCTGAGGGGGCCGGTTAGGACTGAAGCTTTCTTT
- TRBJ1-2 - TRBV4-2 CASSQERAAQDYGYTF TGTGCCAGCAGCCAAGAACGAGCAGCTCAGGACTATGGCTACACCTTC
once TRBJ1-5 - TRBV2 CASSERGTINQPQHF TGTGCCAGCAGTGAACGGGGTACGATCAATCAGCCCCAGCATTTT
- TRBJ1-5 TRBD1 TRBV19 CASRLLGQGADQPQHF TGTGCCAGTAGATTGCTGGGACAGGGGGCGGATCAGCCCCAGCATTTT
- TRBJ2-3 TRBD1 TRBV29-1 CSVPTGGTDTQYF TGCAGCGTTCCTACAGGGGGAACAGATACGCAGTATTTT
- TRBJ1-2 - TRBV5-1 CASSLDPGYYGYTF TGCGCCAGCAGCTTGGATCCGGGTTACTATGGCTACACCTTC
- TRBJ1-5 - TRBV2 CASKEQGSMSNQPQHF TGTGCCAGCAAGGAGCAGGGATCTATGAGCAATCAGCCCCAGCATTTT
- TRBJ1-3 - TRBV11-2 CASSLAGSGNTIYF TGTGCCAGCAGCTTAGCGGGGTCCGGAAACACCATATATTTT
- TRBJ2-3 TRBD2 TRBV4-1 CASSQDRTSIYEDTQYF TGCGCCAGCAGCCAAGACCGGACTAGCATATACGAAGATACGCAGTATTTT
- TRBJ2-5 TRBD2 TRBV11-2 CASTLGGETQYF TGTGCCAGCACCTTGGGGGGGGAGACCCAGTACTTC
- TRBJ2-5 - TRBV2 CASTRDTGGETQYF TGTGCCAGCACCAGGGACACGGGGGGAGAGACCCAGTACTTC
- TRBJ1-2 - TRBV28 CASSRSRWYGYTF TGTGCCAGCAGTCGTTCGCGGTGGTATGGCTACACCTTC
- TRBJ2-3 TRBD2 TRBV18 CASSITSGGADTQYF TGTGCCAGCTCGATCACTAGCGGGGGGGCAGATACGCAGTATTTT
- TRBJ2-3 TRBD2 TRBV2 CASSIHTREGRPTQYF TGTGCCAGCAGTATACACACTAGGGAGGGACGTCCCACGCAGTATTTT
- TRBJ2-7 TRBD1 TRBV5-1 CASTNGQGVQEQYF TGCGCCAGCACCAACGGGCAGGGGGTGCAAGAGCAGTACTTC
few TRBJ2-7 TRBD2 TRBV28 CASRGGTSGIMKEQYF TGTGCCAGCAGGGGGGGGACTAGCGGGATAATGAAAGAGCAGTACTTC
- TRBJ1-2 - TRBV9 CASSRPTGGYTF TGTGCCAGCAGCAGACCCACGGGTGGCTACACCTTC